The sequence of this T cell receptor beta chain was determined in a study of T cells in Graves' hyperthyroidism and ophthalmopathy. Study-wide results and limits: Within blood appeared most thyroid clonotypes that had expanded above 0.001.

The CDR3 regions of TCR beta were amplified from RNA transcripts. A first-round RT-PCR of the TCR CDR3 used the HTBI primer set. One entry per CDR3 protein, called by TCRdb with MiXCR from the multiplex PCR reads. Found here are about 340,000 distinct CDR3 sequences, 18% of them singletons; the top ten hold less than 65%. V shed 0 bases and J shed 5 bases, with 9 bases lying between them. Germline V lookup: CDR1 KGHSH, CDR2 LQKENI. The CDR3 is made up of 14 amino acids. As concerns this clonotype: No antigen is known for it.

Sequencing used blood. The chain joins TRBV18 to TRBJ2-3; TRBD2 is a possible D gene (5 bases). The TCR sequence derives from a woman in her fifties or sixties with Graves' hyperthyroidism. The CDR3 coding sequence is TGTGCCAGCTCACCACCGAACAGCGGAGATACGCAGTATTTT. It translates to CASSPPNSGDTQYF.